The 30 T cell receptor beta chains below come from one sample, sequenced in a study of Tregs in tolerant kidney transplant recipients. After 6 days with irradiated graft donor PBMCs, CFSE-labeled recipient PBMCs were FACS-sorted. This table comes from immunoSEQ multiplex PCR, and its TCRdb copy is limited to in-frame clones, with some not included. The sample includes 15,000 to 19,000 clones, around 50% seen only once; the top ten take approximately 3.3%. These receptors have no identified antigens. Source: CD4+ T cells from blood cultured with allogeneic cells, taken before the transplant. The source of these receptors is a human patient who received a combined kidney and bone marrow transplant.

As for this clone: Other DNA sequences in this sample translate to the same CDR3. V usage is TRBV6-1 and J usage is TRBJ1-6, with D uncertain. Trimming removed 7 bases from V and 2 bases from J, with 6 bases in between. Germline V gene lookup returns CDR1 MNHNS and CDR2 SASEGT. This CDR3 has 13 residues. DNA of the CDR3: TGTGCCAGCACAGGTACCTATAATTCACCCCTCCACTTT. Amino acids: CASTGTYNSPLHF.

V gene TRBV11-1 combines with J gene TRBJ2-7; maybe TRBD1 (5 bases). The CDR3 is made up of 13 amino acids. The germline V gene has CDR1 SGHAT and CDR2 FQDESV (reference sequence). V was shortened by 3 bases and J by 2 bases, with 8 bases between the two germline ends. This CDR3 is CASSFTGPYEQYF. As DNA, the CDR3 is TGTGCCAGCAGCTTTACAGGACCCTACGAGCAGTACTTC.

V is TRBV7-2 and J is TRBJ2-7, with 7 bases aligning to TRBD2. V lost 5 bases, J lost 2 bases, and 9 bases stayed unmatched. Germline V CDR1 and CDR2: SGHTA, FQGNSA. This CDR3 comprises 15 residues. CDR3 in amino acids: CASSPTSSIPYEQYF. DNA of the CDR3: TGTGCCAGCAGCCCGACTAGCAGTATCCCCTACGAGCAGTACTTC. Filled out from reference TRBV7-2 and TRBJ2-7, the complete variable domain reads GAGVSQSPSNKVTEKGKDVELRCDPISGHTALYWYRQSLGQGLEFLIYFQGNSAPDKSGLPSDRFSAERTGGSVSTLTIQRTQQEDSAVYLCASSPTSSIPYEQYFGPGTRLTVT.

This chain joins TRBV7-2 and TRBJ2-3, with 10 bases lining up with TRBD2. The CDR3 has 13 residues. After removal of 3 bases from V and 15 bases from J, the junction contained 9 bases not matched to a gene. Germline V gene lookup returns CDR1 SGHTA and CDR2 FQGNSA. CDR3 coding DNA: TGTGCCAGCAGCTTGATAACTAGCGGGGCCCAATATTTT. Translated, it gives CASSLITSGAQYF.

This chain links TRBV10-3 with TRBJ1-2, with 8 bases lining up with TRBD1. The CDR3 is 13 residues long. J gave up 6 bases and V 3 bases, and 3 bases lay outside the gene matches. Germline V gene data show CDR1 as ENHRY and CDR2 as SYGVKD. The CDR3: CAISDVQGDGYTF. CDR3 nucleotide sequence: TGTGCCATCAGTGATGTACAGGGGGATGGCTACACCTTC.

This clone has a handful of counts. CDR3 bases: TGTGCCAGCAGCGTTCAGGGGAGAATTAGAACCGGGGAGCTGTTTTTT. Its translation: CASSVQGRIRTGELFF. The genes are TRBV9 and TRBJ2-2; a possible D gene is TRBD1 (6 bases). V was trimmed by 2 bases and J by 5 bases, leaving 16 bases between them. Germline CDR1 is SGDLS and CDR2 is YYNGEE. There are 16 residues in the CDR3.

V is TRBV21-1 and J is TRBJ2-1; the table calls TRBD2, which could not be checked here. TRBV21-1 is a pseudogene segment. The CDR3 is 16 amino acids. The CDR3 sequence: CARDRPGAGGHDEQFF. DNA for the CDR3: TGTGCCAGAGATCGGCCCGGGGCGGGGGGGCACGATGAGCAGTTCTTC.

The V and J genes are TRBV5-6 and TRBJ2-4; 7 bases are shared with TRBD2. The CDR3 spans 15 residues. V was pared by 0 bases and J by 3 bases, with 3 bases of the junction left unmatched. Germline values: CDR1 SGHDT, CDR2 YYEEEE. In DNA, the CDR3 is TGTGCCAGCAGCTTGGCCACTAGCGACAAAAACATTCAGTACTTC. Its translation is CASSLATSDKNIQYF.

This clone appeared a few times. V is TRBV6-6 and J is TRBJ1-2; D ambiguous. Trimming left V 7 bases short and J 8 bases short, with 5 bases between. The CDR3 covers 9 residues. CDR1 MNHNY and CDR2 SVGAGI come from the germline V gene (reference sequence). CDR3 loop: CASIPGYTF. For the CDR3, the DNA is TGTGCCAGCATCCCGGGCTACACCTTC.

This clone showed up just a few times. CDR3 residues: CASSIKGAGGNQPQHF. The CDR3 coding sequence is TGTGCCAGTAGTATCAAGGGGGCAGGGGGGAATCAGCCCCAGCATTTT. J is TRBJ1-5 and V is TRBV19; 7 nucleotides agree with TRBD1. In germline, CDR1 is LNHDA, CDR2 SQIVND (reference sequence). With 3 bases clipped from V and 4 bases from J, the junction kept 9 bases outside the gene matches. There are 16 residues in the CDR3. Combining the CDR3 with reference TRBV19 and TRBJ1-5 gives the whole variable domain DGGITQSPKYLFRKEGQNVTLSCEQNLNHDAMYWYRQDPGQGLRLIYYSQIVNDFQKGDIAEGYSVSREKKESFPLTVTSAQKNPTAFYLCASSIKGAGGNQPQHFGDGTRLSIL.

Only one count was recorded for this clone. This rearrangement joins TRBV7-6 to TRBJ2-7, with D unclear. This CDR3 region has 14 residues. Germline assignment: CDR1 SGHVS and CDR2 FNYEAQ. Trimming took 8 bases from V and 3 from J, leaving 17 bases between them. The CDR3 loop is CASCQSWADYEQYF. CDR3 nucleotides: TGTGCCAGCTGCCAATCGTGGGCCGACTACGAGCAGTACTTC.

This chain joins TRBV19 and TRBJ1-2, with 9 bases identical to TRBD1. V was pared by 5 bases and J by 8 bases, with 12 bases of the junction left unmatched. CDR1 is LNHDA and CDR2 is SQIVND in the germline V gene (reference sequence). The length of the CDR3 is 15 residues. The CDR3 nucleotides read TGTGCCAGTAGTGAGACTTTACAGGGGGCGAAAGGCTACACCTTC. It is translated as CASSETLQGAKGYTF.

This chain connects TRBV11-2 to TRBJ1-5; 9 bases match TRBD1. Trimming cost V 5 bases and J 4 bases; bases outside gene matches: 3. CDR1 and CDR2 from the germline V gene are SGHAT and FQNNGV. CDR3 length: 14 residues. CDR3 in DNA: TGTGCCAGCAGCATGGACAGGGGTAATCAGCCCCAGCATTTT. Its translation: CASSMDRGNQPQHF.

The J gene is TRBJ2-2, the V gene TRBV5-3; 13 nucleotides agree with TRBD2. TRBV5-3 is annotated as an ORF whose role is uncertain. V trimming: 4 bases; J trimming: 5 bases; junction bases outside the gene matches: 5. The CDR3 runs to 16 residues. CDR3 in DNA: TGTGCCAGAAGCGCGGGACTAGCGGGACTTACCGGGGAGCTGTTTTTT. Its translation: CARSAGLAGLTGELFF.

As to this clone: One junction end disagrees with the germline gene, perhaps due to a read error. The CDR3 DNA reads as TGTGCCAGCAGCTTACCCGTGACAGGGCGATTGAACTTC. It is translated as CASSLPVTGRLNF. The chain links TRBV11-2 to TRBJ2-4, with 7 bases matching TRBD1. The germline gives CDR1 SGHAT, CDR2 FQNNGV. The CDR3 runs 13 residues.

The genes are TRBV30 and TRBJ1-5; TRBD1 might be the D (6 bases). Between the trimmed V and J ends, which lost 3 bases and 6 bases, there was a span of 15 bases. Germline assignment: CDR1 GTSNPN and CDR2 SVGIG (reference sequence). CDR3 length: 14 amino acids. CDR3 region: CAWSPRDRSQPQHF. The CDR3, as DNA: TGTGCCTGGAGCCCGAGAGACAGGTCTCAGCCCCAGCATTTT. Full variable domain (rest looked up from reference TRBV30 and TRBJ1-5): SQTIHQWPATLVQPVGSPLSLECTVEGTSNPNLYWYRQAAGRGLQLLFYSVGIGQISSEVPQNLSASRPQDRQFILSSKKLLLSDSGFYLCAWSPRDRSQPQHFGDGTRLSIL.

The rearrangement links TRBV6-1 to TRBJ2-1, with a tentative D call TRBD2 (6 bases). The CDR3 runs to 13 residues. Germline V gene sequence: CDR1 MNHNS, CDR2 SASEGT. Trimming left V 6 bases short and J 11 bases short, with 17 bases between. Here the CDR3 reads CASRAWRVQKQFF. CDR3 in DNA: TGTGCCAGCAGAGCTTGGAGGGTCCAGAAGCAGTTCTTC.

The V call is TRBV7-3, the J call TRBJ2-2; the D is unclear. The CDR3 contains 13 residues. Trimming took off 3 bases at V and 4 bases at J, with 6 bases between the two ends. CDR1 is SGHTA, CDR2 FQGTGA, per germline. CDR3 nucleotide sequence: TGTGCCAGCAGCTTTAGCAGCACCGGGGAGCTGTTTTTT. Its protein is CASSFSSTGELFF.

This chain joins TRBV18 and TRBJ2-3, with 8 positions matching TRBD1. Germline values: CDR1 KGHSH, CDR2 LQKENI. The CDR3 runs to 14 residues. V lost 4 bases and J lost 2; bases outside the gene matches: 2. CDR3 sequence (DNA): TGTGCCAGCTCACGGACAGGGTTCACAGATACGCAGTATTTT. Its translation is CASSRTGFTDTQYF.

This clone was observed a handful of times. The rearrangement links TRBV7-9 to TRBJ2-5; no clear D gene. Trimming removed 0 bases at V and 0 bases at J, with 8 bases between. The CDR3 sequence is 15 residues long. Per the germline V gene, CDR1 is SEHNR and CDR2 is FQNEAQ (reference sequence). CDR3 sequence reads: CASSLAFGYQETQYF. The DNA of the CDR3 is TGTGCCAGCAGCTTAGCGTTCGGGTACCAAGAGACCCAGTACTTC.

The V and J genes are TRBV4-2 and TRBJ1-4; no reliable D call. The CDR3 runs to 14 residues. V lost 1 base to trimming and J lost 5 bases, with 8 bases between them. Germline CDR1 and CDR2: LGHNA and YNFKEQ. The CDR3 coding sequence is TGTGCCAGCAGCCAAGGGCCGGGGAATGAAAAACTGTTTTTT. The encoded protein is CASSQGPGNEKLFF.

This clone was observed a single time. The CDR3 is CASSLFPQNTGELFF. CDR3 DNA: TGTGCCAGCAGCTTATTCCCCCAGAACACCGGGGAGCTGTTTTTT. The rearrangement joins TRBV11-1 to TRBJ2-2, with D unresolved. Trimming stripped 2 bases from V and 1 base from J, with 8 bases between. The V gene's germline CDR1 is SGHAT and CDR2 FQDESV (reference sequence). The CDR3 loop spans 15 amino acids.

This clone was counted a few times. The chain joins TRBV2 to TRBJ2-1; 11 positions match TRBD2. This CDR3 region has 18 residues. Looked up from germline, CDR1 is SNHLY and CDR2 is FYNNEI. The trim removed 4 bases at V and 0 bases at J, leaving 8 bases unmatched. This chain's CDR3 is CASSGGTSGASSYNEQFF. CDR3 DNA: TGTGCCAGCAGTGGGGGGACTAGCGGCGCTAGCTCCTACAATGAGCAGTTCTTC.

The rearrangement uses TRBV7-3 and TRBJ2-3, with 7 positions matching TRBD2. The CDR3 sequence is 15 residues long. Germline trimming cut 5 bases from V and 6 bases from J; bases unmatched to any gene: 11. Germline V gives CDR1 SGHTA, CDR2 FQGTGA. CDR3 region: CASSSWGGAGDTQYF. Written as DNA, the CDR3 is TGTGCCAGCAGCAGCTGGGGAGGGGCTGGCGATACGCAGTATTTT.

This chain joins TRBV23-1 and TRBJ2-3, with D unclear. TRBV23-1 is annotated as an ORF whose role is uncertain. V was trimmed by 0 bases and J by 2 bases, leaving 9 bases between them. This CDR3 has 15 residues. The CDR3 DNA sequence: TGCGCCAGCAGTCAATCCCACCTAAACACAGATACGCAGTATTTT. Amino acid sequence: CASSQSHLNTDTQYF.

This clone has just a few counts. This rearrangement joins TRBV5-4 to TRBJ2-4, with D perhaps TRBD2 (5 bases). The germline V and J ends were trimmed by 2 bases and 0 bases, with 9 bases remaining between them. The CDR3 is made up of 15 amino acids. Germline loops: CDR1 SGHNT, CDR2 YYREEE (reference sequence). CDR3 sequence (DNA): TGTGCCAGCAGCTTTGGCGGACTAGCCAAAAACATTCAGTACTTC. Protein: CASSFGGLAKNIQYF.

The J gene is TRBJ2-5, the V gene TRBV14, with a possible D match to TRBD1 (6 bases). TRBJ2-7 explains the end of the DNA better; the J call may be wrong. This CDR3 spans 15 amino acids. CDR1 and CDR2 (germline): SGHDN, FVKESK. The CDR3 sequence: CASSHYRASIYEQYF. The CDR3 nucleotides are TGTGCCAGCAGCCACTACAGGGCCTCCATCTACGAGCAGTACTTC.

This clone has just a few counts. The sample has other DNA sequences that encode this CDR3 too. This rearrangement joins TRBV6-5 to TRBJ1-1; D is unresolved. V shed 5 bases and J shed 7 bases, with 11 bases lying between them. The CDR3 totals 12 residues. Germline CDR1 is MNHEY and CDR2 is SVGAGI. The CDR3 reads CASSHRSGEAFF. For the CDR3, the DNA is TGTGCCAGCAGTCACCGGTCGGGTGAAGCTTTCTTT.

The chain uses TRBV7-9 and TRBJ2-7; 11 nucleotides agree with TRBD2. The V gene's germline CDR1 is SEHNR and CDR2 FQNEAQ (reference sequence). J gave up 6 bases and V 4 bases, and 5 bases lay outside the gene matches. This CDR3 is built from 14 residues. CDR3 protein: CASSYGTSGVEQYF. The CDR3 DNA reads as TGTGCCAGCAGCTACGGGACTAGCGGAGTCGAGCAGTACTTC.

CDR3: CASSPGGYSNQPQHF. The CDR3 nucleotides are TGTGCCAGCAGCCCAGGGGGGTATAGCAATCAGCCCCAGCATTTT. The chain couples TRBV11-2 to TRBJ1-5; 7 bases agree with TRBD1. This CDR3 is 15 amino acids long. V shed 5 bases and J 0 bases; nucleotides not matched to a gene: 4. CDR1 is SGHAT and CDR2 is FQNNGV in the germline V gene.